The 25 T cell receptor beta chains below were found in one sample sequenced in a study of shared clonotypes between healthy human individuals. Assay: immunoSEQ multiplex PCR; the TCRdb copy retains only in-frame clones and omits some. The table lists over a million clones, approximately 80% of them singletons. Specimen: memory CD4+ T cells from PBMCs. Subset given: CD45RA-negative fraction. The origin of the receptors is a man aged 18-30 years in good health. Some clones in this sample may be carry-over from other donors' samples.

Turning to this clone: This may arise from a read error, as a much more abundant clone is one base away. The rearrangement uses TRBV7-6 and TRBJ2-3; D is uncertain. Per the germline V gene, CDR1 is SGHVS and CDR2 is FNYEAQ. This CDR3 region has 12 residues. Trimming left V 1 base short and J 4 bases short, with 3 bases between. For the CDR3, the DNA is TGTGCCAGCAGCTTAGGACCAGATACGCAGTATTTT. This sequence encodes CASSLGPDTQYF.

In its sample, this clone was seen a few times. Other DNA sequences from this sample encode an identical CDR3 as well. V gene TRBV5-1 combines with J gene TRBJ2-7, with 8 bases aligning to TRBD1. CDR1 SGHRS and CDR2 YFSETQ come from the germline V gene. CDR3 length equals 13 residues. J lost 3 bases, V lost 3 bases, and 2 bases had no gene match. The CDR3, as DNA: TGCGCCAGCAGCTGGGGGACAGGCTACGAGCAGTACTTC. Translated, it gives CASSWGTGYEQYF.

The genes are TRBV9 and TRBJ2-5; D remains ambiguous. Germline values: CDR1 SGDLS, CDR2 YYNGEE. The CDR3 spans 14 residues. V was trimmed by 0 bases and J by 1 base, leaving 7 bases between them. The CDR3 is CASSVASGQETQYF. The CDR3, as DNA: TGTGCCAGCAGCGTAGCTTCAGGCCAAGAGACCCAGTACTTC.

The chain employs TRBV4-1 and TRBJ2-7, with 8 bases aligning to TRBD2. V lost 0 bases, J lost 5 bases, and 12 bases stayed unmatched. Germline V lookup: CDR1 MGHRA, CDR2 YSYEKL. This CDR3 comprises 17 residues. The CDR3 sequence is CASSQDDPSGSFHEQYF. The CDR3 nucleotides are TGCGCCAGCAGCCAAGATGACCCCAGCGGGAGTTTCCACGAGCAGTACTTC.

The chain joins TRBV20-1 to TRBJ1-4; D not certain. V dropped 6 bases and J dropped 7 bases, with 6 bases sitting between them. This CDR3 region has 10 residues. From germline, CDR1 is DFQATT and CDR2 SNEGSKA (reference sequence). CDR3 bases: TGCAGTGCCTACGGTGAAAAACTGTTTTTT. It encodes CSAYGEKLFF.

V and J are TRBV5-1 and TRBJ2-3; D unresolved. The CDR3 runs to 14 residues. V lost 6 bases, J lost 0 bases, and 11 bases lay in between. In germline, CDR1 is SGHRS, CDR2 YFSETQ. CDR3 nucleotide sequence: TGCGCCAGCAACGACCCCCCTAGCACAGATACGCAGTATTTT. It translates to CASNDPPSTDTQYF.

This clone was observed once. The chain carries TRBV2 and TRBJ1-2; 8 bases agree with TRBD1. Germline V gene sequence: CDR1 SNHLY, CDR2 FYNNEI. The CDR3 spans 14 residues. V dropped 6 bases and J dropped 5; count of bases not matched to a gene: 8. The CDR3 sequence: CASSPDRGPYGYTF. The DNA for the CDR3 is TGTGCCAGCAGCCCTGACAGGGGTCCTTATGGCTACACCTTC.

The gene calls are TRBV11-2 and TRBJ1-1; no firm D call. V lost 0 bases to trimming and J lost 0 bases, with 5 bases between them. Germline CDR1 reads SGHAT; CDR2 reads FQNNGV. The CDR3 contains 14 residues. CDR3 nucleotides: TGTGCCAGCAGCTTAGAACTGCTGAACACTGAAGCTTTCTTT. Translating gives CASSLELLNTEAFF. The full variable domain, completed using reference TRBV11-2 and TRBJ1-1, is EAGVAQSPRYKIIEKRQSVAFWCNPISGHATLYWYQQILGQGPKLLIQFQNNGVVDDSQLPKDRFSAERLKGVDSTLKIQPAKLEDSAVYLCASSLELLNTEAFFGQGTRLTVV.

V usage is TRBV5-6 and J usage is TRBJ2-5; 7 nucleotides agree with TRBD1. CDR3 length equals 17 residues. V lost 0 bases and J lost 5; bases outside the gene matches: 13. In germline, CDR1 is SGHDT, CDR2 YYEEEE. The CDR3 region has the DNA TGTGCCAGCAGCTTGGTCGGAAGGGGGCGCCTGGGGGAGACCCAGTACTTC. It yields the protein CASSLVGRGRLGETQYF. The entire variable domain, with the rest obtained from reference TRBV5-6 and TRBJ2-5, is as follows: DAGVTQSPTHLIKTRGQQVTLRCSPKSGHDTVSWYQQALGQGPQFIFQYYEEEERQRGNFPDRFSGHQFPNYSSELNVNALLLGDSALYLCASSLVGRGRLGETQYFGPGTRLLVL.

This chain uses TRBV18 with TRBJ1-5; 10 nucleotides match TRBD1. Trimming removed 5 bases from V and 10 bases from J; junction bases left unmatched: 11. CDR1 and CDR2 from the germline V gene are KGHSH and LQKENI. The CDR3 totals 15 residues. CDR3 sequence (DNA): TGTGCCAGCTCATTAACCGGGACAGGGGATCGTCCCCAGCATTTT. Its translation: CASSLTGTGDRPQHF.

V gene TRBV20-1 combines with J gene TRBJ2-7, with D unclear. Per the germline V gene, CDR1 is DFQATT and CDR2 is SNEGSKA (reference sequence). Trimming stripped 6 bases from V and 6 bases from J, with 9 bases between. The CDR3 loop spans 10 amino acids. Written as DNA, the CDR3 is TGCAGTGCCGGCGCCGGCGAGCAGTACTTC. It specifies CSAGAGEQYF.

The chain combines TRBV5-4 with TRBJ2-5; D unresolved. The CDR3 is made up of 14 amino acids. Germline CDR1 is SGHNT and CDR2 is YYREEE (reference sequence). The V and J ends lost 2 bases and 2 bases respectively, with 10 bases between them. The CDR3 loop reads CASSFPGLQETQYF. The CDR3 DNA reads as TGTGCCAGCAGCTTCCCGGGCCTTCAAGAGACCCAGTACTTC.

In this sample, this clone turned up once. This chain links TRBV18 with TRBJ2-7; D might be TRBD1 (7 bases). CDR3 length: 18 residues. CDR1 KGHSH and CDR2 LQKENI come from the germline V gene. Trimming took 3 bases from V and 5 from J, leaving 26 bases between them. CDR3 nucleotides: TGTGCCAGCTCACCCGGACAGGATATTAGGACTATCGGACACGAGCAGTACTTC. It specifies CASSPGQDIRTIGHEQYF.

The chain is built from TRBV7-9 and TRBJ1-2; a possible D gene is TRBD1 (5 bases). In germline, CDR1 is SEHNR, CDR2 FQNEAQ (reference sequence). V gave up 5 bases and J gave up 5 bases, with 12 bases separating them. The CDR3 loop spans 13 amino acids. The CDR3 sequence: CASSQMGDYGYTF. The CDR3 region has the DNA TGTGCCAGCAGCCAGATGGGGGATTATGGCTACACCTTC.

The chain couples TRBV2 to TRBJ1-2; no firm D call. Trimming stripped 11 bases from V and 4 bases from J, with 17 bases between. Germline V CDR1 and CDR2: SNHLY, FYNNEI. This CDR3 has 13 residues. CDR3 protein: CAGARDSTYGYTF. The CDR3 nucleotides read TGTGCCGGAGCTCGGGATTCTACCTATGGCTACACCTTC.

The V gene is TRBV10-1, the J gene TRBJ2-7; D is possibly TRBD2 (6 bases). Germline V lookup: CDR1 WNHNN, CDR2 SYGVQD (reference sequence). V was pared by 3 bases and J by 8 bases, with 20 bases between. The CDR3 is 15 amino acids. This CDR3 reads CASSDHYGDSWQQYF. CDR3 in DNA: TGCGCCAGCAGTGATCACTACGGGGACTCTTGGCAGCAGTACTTC.

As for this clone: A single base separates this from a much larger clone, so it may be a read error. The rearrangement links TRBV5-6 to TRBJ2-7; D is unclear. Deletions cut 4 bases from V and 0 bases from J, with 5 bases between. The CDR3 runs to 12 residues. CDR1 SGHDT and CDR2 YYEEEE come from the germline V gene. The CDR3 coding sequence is TGTGCCAGCAGCCCTAACTCCTACGAGCAGTACTTC. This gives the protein CASSPNSYEQYF.

DNA for the CDR3: TGTGCCAGCAGCCCGCATCGAAACACAGATACGCAGTATTTT. Its protein product is CASSPHRNTDTQYF. The rearrangement links TRBV7-9 to TRBJ2-3; no definite D call. The CDR3 extends over 14 amino acids. Trimming removed 5 bases at V and 2 bases at J, with 11 bases between. Germline CDR1 reads SEHNR; CDR2 reads FQNEAQ (reference sequence).

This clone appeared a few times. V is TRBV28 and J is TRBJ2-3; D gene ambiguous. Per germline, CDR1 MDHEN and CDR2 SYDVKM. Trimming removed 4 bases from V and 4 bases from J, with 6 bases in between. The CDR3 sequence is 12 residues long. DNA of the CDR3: TGTGCCAGCAGTTACCGTCCAGATACGCAGTATTTT. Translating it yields CASSYRPDTQYF.

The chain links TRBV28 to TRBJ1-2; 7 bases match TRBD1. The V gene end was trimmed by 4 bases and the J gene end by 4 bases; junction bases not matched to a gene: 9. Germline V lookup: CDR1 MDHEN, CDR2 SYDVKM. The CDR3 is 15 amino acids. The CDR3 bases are TGTGCCAGCAGTTGGGGCCATGGGACAGCCTATGGCTACACCTTC. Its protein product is CASSWGHGTAYGYTF.

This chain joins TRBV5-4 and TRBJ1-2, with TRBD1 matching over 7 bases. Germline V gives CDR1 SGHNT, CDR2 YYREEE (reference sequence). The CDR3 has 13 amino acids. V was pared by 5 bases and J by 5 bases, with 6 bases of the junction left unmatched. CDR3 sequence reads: CASRLTGNYGYTF. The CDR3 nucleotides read TGTGCCAGCAGACTGACAGGGAATTATGGCTACACCTTC. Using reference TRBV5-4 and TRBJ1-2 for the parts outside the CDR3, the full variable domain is ETGVTQSPTHLIKTRGQQVTLRCSSQSGHNTVSWYQQALGQGPQFIFQYYREEENGRGNFPPRFSGLQFPNYSSELNVNALELDDSALYLCASRLTGNYGYTFGSGTRLTVV.

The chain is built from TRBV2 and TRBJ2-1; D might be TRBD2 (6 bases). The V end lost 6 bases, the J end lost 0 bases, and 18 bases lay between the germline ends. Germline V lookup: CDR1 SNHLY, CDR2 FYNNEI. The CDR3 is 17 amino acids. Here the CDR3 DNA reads TGTGCCAGCAGCCCGTCGGGACTTCCGAGCTCCTACAATGAGCAGTTCTTC. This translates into CASSPSGLPSSYNEQFF. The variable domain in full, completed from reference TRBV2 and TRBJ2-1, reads EPEVTQTPSHQVTQMGQEVILRCVPISNHLYFYWYRQILGQKVEFLVSFYNNEISEKSEIFDDQFSVERPDGSNFTLKIRSTKLEDSAMYFCASSPSGLPSSYNEQFFGPGTRLTVL.

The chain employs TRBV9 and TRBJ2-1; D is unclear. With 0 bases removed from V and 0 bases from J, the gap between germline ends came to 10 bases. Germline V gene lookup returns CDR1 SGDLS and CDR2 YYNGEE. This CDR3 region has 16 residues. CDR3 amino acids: CASSVGLISSYNEQFF. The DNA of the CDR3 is TGTGCCAGCAGCGTAGGGCTGATCAGCTCCTACAATGAGCAGTTCTTC. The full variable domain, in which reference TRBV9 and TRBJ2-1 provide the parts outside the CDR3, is DSGVTQTPKHLITATGQRVTLRCSPRSGDLSVYWYQQSLDQGLQFLIQYYNGEERAKGNILERFSAQQFPDLHSELNLSSLELGDSALYFCASSVGLISSYNEQFFGPGTRLTVL.

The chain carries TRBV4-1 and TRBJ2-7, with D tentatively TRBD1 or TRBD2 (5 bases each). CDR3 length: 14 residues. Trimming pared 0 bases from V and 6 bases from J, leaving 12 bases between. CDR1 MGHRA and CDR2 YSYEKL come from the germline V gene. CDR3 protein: CASSQEGLSGEQYF. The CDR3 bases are TGCGCCAGCAGCCAAGAGGGGCTAAGCGGCGAGCAGTACTTC.

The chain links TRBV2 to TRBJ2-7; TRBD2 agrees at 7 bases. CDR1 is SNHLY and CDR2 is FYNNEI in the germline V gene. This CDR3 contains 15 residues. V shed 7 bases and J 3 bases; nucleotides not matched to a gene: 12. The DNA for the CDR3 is TGTGCCAGCACCCCCGGGCTAGCGGCATTCTACGAGCAGTACTTC. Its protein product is CASTPGLAAFYEQYF.